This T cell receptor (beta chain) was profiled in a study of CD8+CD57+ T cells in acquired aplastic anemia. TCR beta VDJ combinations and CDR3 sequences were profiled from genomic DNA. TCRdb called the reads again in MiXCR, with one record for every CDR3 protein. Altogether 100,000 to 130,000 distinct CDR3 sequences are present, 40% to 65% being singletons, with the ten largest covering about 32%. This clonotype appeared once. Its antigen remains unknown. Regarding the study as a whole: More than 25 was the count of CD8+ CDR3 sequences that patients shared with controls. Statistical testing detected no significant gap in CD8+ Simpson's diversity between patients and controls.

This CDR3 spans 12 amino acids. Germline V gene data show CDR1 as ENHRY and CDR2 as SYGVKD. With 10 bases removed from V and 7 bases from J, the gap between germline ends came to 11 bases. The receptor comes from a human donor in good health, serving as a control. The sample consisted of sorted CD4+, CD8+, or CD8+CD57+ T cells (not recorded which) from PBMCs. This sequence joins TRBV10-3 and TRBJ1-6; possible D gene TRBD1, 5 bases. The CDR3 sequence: CASTRQNSPLHF. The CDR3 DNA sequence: TGTGCCAGCACCAGACAGAATTCACCCCTCCACTTT.